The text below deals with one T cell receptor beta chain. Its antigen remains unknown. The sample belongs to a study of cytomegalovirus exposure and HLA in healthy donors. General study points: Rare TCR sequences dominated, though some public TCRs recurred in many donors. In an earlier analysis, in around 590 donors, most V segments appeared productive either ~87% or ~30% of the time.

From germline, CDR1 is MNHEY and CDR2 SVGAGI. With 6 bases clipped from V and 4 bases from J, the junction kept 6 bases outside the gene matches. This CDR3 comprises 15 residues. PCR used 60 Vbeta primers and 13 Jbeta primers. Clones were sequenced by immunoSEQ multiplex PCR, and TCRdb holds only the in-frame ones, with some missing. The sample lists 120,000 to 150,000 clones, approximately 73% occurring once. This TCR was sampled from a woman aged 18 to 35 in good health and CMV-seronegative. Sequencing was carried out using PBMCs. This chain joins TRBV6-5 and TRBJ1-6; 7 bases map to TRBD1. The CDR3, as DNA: TGTGCCAGCAGACTTCGGGACAGTTATAATTCACCCCTCCACTTT. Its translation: CASRLRDSYNSPLHF.